This TCR beta chain was observed in a study of blood T cell repertoires in COVID-19. Overall study context: Some COVID-19 samples were acute and others convalescent; all came from the United States, Italy and Spain. The cDNA or gDNA used as material had been derived from T cells, B-cell-depleted T cells, or PBMCs.

Methods used by the authors: Reference gene primer amplification yielded estimated nucleated cell counts. Profiling relied on immunoSEQ multiplex PCR, and the TCRdb table lists in-frame clones only, not all of them. V, J and clone size derive from that table, while D and trimming were established from the DNA sequence. The profile shows fewer than 150,000 clones, approximately 80% of them singletons. CDR3 size: 15 residues. V lost 5 bases and J lost 3; bases outside the gene matches: 10. The germline V gene encodes CDR1 SGHVS and CDR2 FQNEAQ. At least ten counts were recorded for this clone. The receptor was derived from a human donor in a cohort sampled during active COVID-19. This chain links TRBV7-8 with TRBJ2-7; TRBD1 matches at 7 bases. What was sequenced was peripheral blood. CDR3 bases: TGTGCCAGCAGCCCTAACAGGGGAGCAAACTACGAGCAGTACTTC. Translated, it gives CASSPNRGANYEQYF. Drawing the rest from reference TRBV7-8 and TRBJ2-7, the complete variable domain is GAGVSQSPRYKVAKRGQDVALRCDPISGHVSLFWYQQALGQGPEFLTYFQNEAQLDKSGLPSDRFFAERPEGSVSTLKIQRTQQEDSAVYLCASSPNRGANYEQYFGPGTRLTVT.